The clone carrying this T cell receptor (beta chain) showed up just a few times. Its specificity is unknown. The sample is drawn from a study of blood T cells in healthy people across ages. Whole-study results and caveats: Among long-lived donors, naive CD4+ cells were more numerous and diversity higher than in aged donors. Not knowing donor CMV status may have confounded expanded clonotype changes. PBMCs went unsorted, and a conclusive naive versus antigen-experienced comparison was therefore prevented.

PCR was performed a second time for about 7 to 12 cycles using a sample-barcoded 5' primer and a J-beta primer mix. TCRdb reprocessed the 5' RACE reads with MiXCR, giving one entry per CDR3 protein. This table has 1.8 million or so distinct CDR3 sequences, more than 35% appearing once. Each donor gave 9.5 to 10 milliliters of peripheral blood. The ends were cut back, 2 bases at V and 8 bases at J, with 12 bases in the middle. This CDR3 has 13 amino acids. The TCR comes from a human donor in good health. Source material: blood. The chain uses TRBV12-3 or TRBV12-4 and TRBJ1-2; D perhaps matches TRBD1 (5 bases). CDR3 protein: CASSLLGTSGYTF. CDR3 nucleotide sequence: TGTGCCAGCAGTTTATTGGGGACGTCCGGCTACACCTTC.